This T cell receptor beta chain was recovered during a study of control samples from healthy donors and cancer patients. This CDR3 comprises 15 residues. Germline-derived CDR1 and CDR2 are SEHNR and FQNEAQ (reference sequence). The V end lost 4 bases, the J end lost 1 base, and 14 bases lay between the germline ends. This clone turned up a few times. Assay: immunoSEQ multiplex PCR; the TCRdb copy retains only in-frame clones and omits some. The sample has 60,000 to 75,000 clones, nearly 85% seen once. This clonotype was sampled from a man aged 55-75 years in good health. Sequencing input: blood. J is TRBJ2-7 and V is TRBV7-9; D is possibly TRBD1 (6 bases). CDR3 region: CASSSVETGSYEQYF. The CDR3 nucleotides read TGTGCCAGCAGCTCCGTAGAGACAGGTTCCTACGAGCAGTACTTC.